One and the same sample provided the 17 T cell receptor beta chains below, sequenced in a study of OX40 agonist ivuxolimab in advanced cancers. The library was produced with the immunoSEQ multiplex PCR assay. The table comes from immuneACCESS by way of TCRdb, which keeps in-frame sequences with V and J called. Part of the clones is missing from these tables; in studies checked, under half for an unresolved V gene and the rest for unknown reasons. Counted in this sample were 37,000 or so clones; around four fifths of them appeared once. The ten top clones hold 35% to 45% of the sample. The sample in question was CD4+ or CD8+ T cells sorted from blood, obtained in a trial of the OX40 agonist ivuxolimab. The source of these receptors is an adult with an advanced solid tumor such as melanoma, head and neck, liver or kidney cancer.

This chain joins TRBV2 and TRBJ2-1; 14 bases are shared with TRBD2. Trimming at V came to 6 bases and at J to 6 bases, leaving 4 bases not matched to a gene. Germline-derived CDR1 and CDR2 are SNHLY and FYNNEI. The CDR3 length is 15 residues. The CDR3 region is CASRGLAGESNEQFF. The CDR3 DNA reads TGTGCCAGCAGGGGACTAGCGGGAGAGTCCAATGAGCAGTTCTTC.

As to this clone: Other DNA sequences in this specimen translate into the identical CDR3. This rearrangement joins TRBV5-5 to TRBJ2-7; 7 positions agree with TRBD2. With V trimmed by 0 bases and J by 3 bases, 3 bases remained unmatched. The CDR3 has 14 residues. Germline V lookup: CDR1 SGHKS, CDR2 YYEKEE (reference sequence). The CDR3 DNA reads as TGTGCCAGCAGCTTGGGCGGGAGTCTCTACGAGCAGTACTTC. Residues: CASSLGGSLYEQYF.

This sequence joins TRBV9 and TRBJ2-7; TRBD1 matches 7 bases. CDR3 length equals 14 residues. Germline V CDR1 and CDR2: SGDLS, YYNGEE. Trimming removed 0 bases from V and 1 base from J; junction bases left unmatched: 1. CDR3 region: CASSVEGQSYEQYF. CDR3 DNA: TGTGCCAGCAGCGTAGAGGGACAGTCCTACGAGCAGTACTTC.

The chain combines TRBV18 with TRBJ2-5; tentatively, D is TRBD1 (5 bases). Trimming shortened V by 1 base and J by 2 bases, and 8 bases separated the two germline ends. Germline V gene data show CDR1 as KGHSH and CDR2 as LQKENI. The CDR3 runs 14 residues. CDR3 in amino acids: CASSPRPGQETQYF. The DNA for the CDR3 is TGTGCCAGCTCACCACGCCCAGGGCAAGAGACCCAGTACTTC.

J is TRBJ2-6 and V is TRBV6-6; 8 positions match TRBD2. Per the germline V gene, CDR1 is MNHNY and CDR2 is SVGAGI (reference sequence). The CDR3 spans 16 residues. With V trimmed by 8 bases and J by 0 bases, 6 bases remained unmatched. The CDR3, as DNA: TGTGCCAGCGCCTCCGGGGGGGGCTCTGGGGCCAACGTCCTGACTTTC. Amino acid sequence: CASASGGGSGANVLTF.

The CDR3 DNA reads TGTGCCAGTAGTTTAGGACAGGGTGGCGAAAAACTGTTTTTT. This gives the protein CASSLGQGGEKLFF. The V and J genes are TRBV19 and TRBJ1-4, with 8 bases matching TRBD1. With 5 bases clipped from V and 8 bases from J, the junction kept 7 bases outside the gene matches. In germline, CDR1 is LNHDA, CDR2 SQIVND (reference sequence). The CDR3 runs 14 residues.

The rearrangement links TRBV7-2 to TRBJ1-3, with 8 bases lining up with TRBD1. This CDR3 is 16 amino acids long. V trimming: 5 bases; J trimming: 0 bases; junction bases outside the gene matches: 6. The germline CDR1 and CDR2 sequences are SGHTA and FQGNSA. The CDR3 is CASSQTGGPSGNTIYF. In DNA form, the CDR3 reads TGTGCCAGCAGCCAAACAGGGGGACCCTCTGGAAACACCATATATTTT.

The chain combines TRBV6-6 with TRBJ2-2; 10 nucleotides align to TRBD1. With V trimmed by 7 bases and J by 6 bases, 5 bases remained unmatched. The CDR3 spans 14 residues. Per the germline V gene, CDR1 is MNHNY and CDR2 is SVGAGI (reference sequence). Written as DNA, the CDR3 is TGTGCCAGCACCCGACAGGGGGCGCCCGGGGAGCTGTTTTTT. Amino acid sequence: CASTRQGAPGELFF.

Here the CDR3 reads CASSFGTSGSYEQYF. The CDR3 DNA is TGTGCCAGCAGTTTCGGGACTAGCGGGAGCTACGAGCAGTACTTC. The V and J genes are TRBV6-5 and TRBJ2-7, with 14 bases that match TRBD2. The V gene end was trimmed by 4 bases and the J gene end by 3 bases; junction bases not matched to a gene: 2. Germline V gives CDR1 MNHEY, CDR2 SVGAGI. This CDR3 has 15 residues.

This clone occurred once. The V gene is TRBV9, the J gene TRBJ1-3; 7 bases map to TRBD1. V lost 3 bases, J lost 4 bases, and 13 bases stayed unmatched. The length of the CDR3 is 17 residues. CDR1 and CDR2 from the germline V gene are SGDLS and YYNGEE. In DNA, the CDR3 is TGTGCCAGCAGCGACGACCCTACTGACAGGGCGGGAAACACCATATATTTT. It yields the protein CASSDDPTDRAGNTIYF.

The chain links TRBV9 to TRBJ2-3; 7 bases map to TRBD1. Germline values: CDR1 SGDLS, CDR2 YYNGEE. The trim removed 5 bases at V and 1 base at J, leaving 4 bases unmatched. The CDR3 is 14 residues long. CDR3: CASSQGQGTDTQYF. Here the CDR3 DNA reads TGTGCCAGCAGTCAAGGACAGGGCACAGATACGCAGTATTTT.

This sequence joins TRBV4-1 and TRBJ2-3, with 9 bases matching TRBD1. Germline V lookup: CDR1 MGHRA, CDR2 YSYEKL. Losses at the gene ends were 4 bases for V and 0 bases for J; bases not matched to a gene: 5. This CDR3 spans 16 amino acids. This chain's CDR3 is CASSPGQGPSTDTQYF. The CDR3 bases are TGCGCCAGCAGCCCGGGACAGGGACCTAGCACAGATACGCAGTATTTT.

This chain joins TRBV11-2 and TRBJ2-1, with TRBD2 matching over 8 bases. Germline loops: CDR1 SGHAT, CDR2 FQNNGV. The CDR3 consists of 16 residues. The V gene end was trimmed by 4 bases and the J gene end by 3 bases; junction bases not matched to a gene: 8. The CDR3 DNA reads TGTGCCAGCAGCTCCCGGGCGGGAGGATTCTACAATGAGCAGTTCTTC. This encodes CASSSRAGGFYNEQFF.

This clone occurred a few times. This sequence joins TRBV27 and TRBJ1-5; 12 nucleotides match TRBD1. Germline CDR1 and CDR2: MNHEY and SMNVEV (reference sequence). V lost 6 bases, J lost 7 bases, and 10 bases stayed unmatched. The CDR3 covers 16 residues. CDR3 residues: CASRQLGQGAEQPQHF. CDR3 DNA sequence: TGTGCCAGCAGGCAGTTGGGACAGGGGGCCGAACAGCCCCAGCATTTT.

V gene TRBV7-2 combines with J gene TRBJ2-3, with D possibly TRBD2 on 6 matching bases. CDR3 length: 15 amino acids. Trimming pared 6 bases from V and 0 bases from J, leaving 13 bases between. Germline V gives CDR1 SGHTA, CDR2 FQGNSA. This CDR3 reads CASSLEGPSTDTQYF. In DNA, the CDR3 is TGTGCCAGCAGTTTGGAGGGACCCAGCACAGATACGCAGTATTTT.

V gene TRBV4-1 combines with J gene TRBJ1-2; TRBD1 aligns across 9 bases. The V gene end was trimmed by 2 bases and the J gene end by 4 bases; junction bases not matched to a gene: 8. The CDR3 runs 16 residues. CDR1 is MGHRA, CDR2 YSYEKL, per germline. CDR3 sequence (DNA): TGCGCCAGCAGCCAAAAAGTGGACAGGGGAGGCTATGGCTACACCTTC. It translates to CASSQKVDRGGYGYTF.

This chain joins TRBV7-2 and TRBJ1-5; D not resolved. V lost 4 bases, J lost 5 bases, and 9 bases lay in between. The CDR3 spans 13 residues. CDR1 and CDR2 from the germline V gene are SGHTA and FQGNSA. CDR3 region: CASSSHMDQPQHF. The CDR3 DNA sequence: TGTGCCAGCAGCTCTCACATGGATCAGCCCCAGCATTTT.